The next 13 T cell receptor beta chains were all read from a single sample in a study of cytomegalovirus exposure and HLA in healthy donors. Vbeta (60) and Jbeta (13) primers were used in the PCR. Some clones are missing from TCRdb's copy, which holds only in-frame ones; the method was immunoSEQ multiplex PCR. The sample has roughly 150,000 clones; about three fifths are singletons. Material for sequencing was PBMCs. These receptors were taken from a woman aged 30 to 39 in good health and CMV-seropositive.

The rearrangement links TRBV6-1 to TRBJ1-2; 8 nucleotides line up with TRBD1. This CDR3 comprises 15 residues. CDR1 is MNHNS, CDR2 SASEGT, per germline. V was clipped by 6 bases and J by 4 bases; unmatched bases: 10. CDR3 amino acids: CASSFGQGLLYGYTF. The CDR3, as DNA: TGTGCCAGCAGCTTCGGACAGGGTCTTCTCTATGGCTACACCTTC.

The CDR3 loop reads CASRLRARRFRESTDTQYF. The CDR3, as DNA: TGTGCAAGTCGCTTACGGGCACGGAGGTTTCGGGAGAGCACAGATACGCAGTATTTT. The chain joins TRBV12-2 to TRBJ2-3; the tabulated D call, TRBD2, remains unverified against the DNA. TRBV12-2 is annotated as a pseudogene. The CDR3 spans 19 residues.

V gene TRBV18 combines with J gene TRBJ1-1; D is possibly TRBD1 (6 bases). V was shortened by 3 bases and J by 0 bases, with 11 bases between the two germline ends. CDR1 is KGHSH and CDR2 is LQKENI in the germline V gene. The CDR3 length is 15 residues. CDR3 amino acids: CASSPSRTVNTEAFF. The DNA of the CDR3 is TGTGCCAGCTCACCCTCTCGGACAGTGAACACTGAAGCTTTCTTT.

The chain has TRBV6-1 and TRBJ1-1; tentative D call: TRBD1 (6 bases). V gave up 0 bases and J gave up 5 bases, with 13 bases separating them. The CDR3 is 15 residues long. The germline CDR1 and CDR2 sequences are MNHNS and SASEGT. The CDR3 is CASSEAGPQGTEAFF. The CDR3, as DNA: TGTGCCAGCAGTGAAGCAGGCCCTCAGGGGACTGAAGCTTTCTTT.

The genes are TRBV6-1 and TRBJ1-2, with 7 bases identical to TRBD1. Germline assignment: CDR1 MNHNS and CDR2 SASEGT. This CDR3 is built from 17 residues. Trimming took 4 bases from V and 3 from J; bases not matched to a gene: 14. CDR3 in amino acids: CASSGVGQAPHYYGYTF. CDR3 in DNA: TGTGCCAGCAGTGGGGTCGGACAGGCTCCTCATTACTATGGCTACACCTTC.

The chain has TRBV15 and TRBJ2-5; TRBD2 might be the D (6 bases). The germline V and J ends were trimmed by 8 bases and 0 bases, with 10 bases remaining between them. Germline CDR1 is LNHNV and CDR2 is YYDKDF (reference sequence). The CDR3 covers 13 residues. CDR3 in DNA: TGTGCCACCGGCGGGGTGAACCAAGAGACCCAGTACTTC. As protein: CATGGVNQETQYF.

V gene TRBV6-5 combines with J gene TRBJ1-2; no clear D gene. The CDR3 totals 12 residues. The ends were cut back, 7 bases at V and 8 bases at J, with 14 bases in the middle. The germline gives CDR1 MNHEY, CDR2 SVGAGI. CDR3 amino acids: CASTTGVLGYTF. The DNA for the CDR3 is TGTGCCAGCACCACCGGGGTGTTAGGCTACACCTTC.

The rearrangement joins TRBV6-1 to TRBJ2-7; 9 bases map to TRBD1. The V segment lost 8 bases and the J segment 6 bases; nucleotides outside the gene matches: 5. Germline CDR1 is MNHNS and CDR2 is SASEGT. The CDR3 has 12 residues. The CDR3 spells CASPATGGEQYF. CDR3 nucleotides: TGTGCCAGCCCAGCGACAGGGGGCGAGCAGTACTTC.

The gene calls are TRBV7-2 and TRBJ2-1, with a weak D call TRBD1 (5 bases). V shed 2 bases and J shed 4 bases, with 9 bases lying between them. The CDR3 consists of 14 residues. Germline-derived CDR1 and CDR2 are SGHTA and FQGNSA. CDR3 protein: CASSLLGPYNEQFF. CDR3 nucleotides: TGTGCCAGCAGCTTACTGGGGCCATACAATGAGCAGTTCTTC.

This chain joins TRBV7-9 and TRBJ1-2, with 8 bases lining up with TRBD1. The J segment lost 6 bases and the V segment lost 5 bases, leaving 11 bases of the junction unmatched. Germline V gene sequence: CDR1 SEHNR, CDR2 FQNEAQ (reference sequence). CDR3 length: 15 residues. The CDR3 DNA reads TGTGCCAGCAGCCATTCCAGGGGGCCAGGGGATGGCTACACCTTC. Protein product: CASSHSRGPGDGYTF.

This clone was picked up a small number of times. This CDR3 is CASRTGSSGANVLTF. In DNA, the CDR3 is TGTGCCAGCCGGACAGGATCATCTGGGGCCAACGTCCTGACTTTC. The chain carries TRBV6-1 and TRBJ2-6, with 7 nucleotides matching TRBD1. Germline CDR1 and CDR2: MNHNS and SASEGT. CDR3 size: 15 residues. The junction had 5 bases not matched to a gene; V was cut back by 8 bases and J by 1 base.

With respect to this clone: Distinct nucleotide sequences in the sample also encode this CDR3. V is TRBV7-2 and J is TRBJ1-1; TRBD1 might be the D (6 bases). The germline gives CDR1 SGHTA, CDR2 FQGNSA. This CDR3 region has 13 residues. The V and J ends lost 1 base and 8 bases respectively, with 11 bases between them. As DNA, the CDR3 is TGTGCCAGCAGCTTAGGTACAGGGCCCGAAGCTTTCTTT. The encoded protein is CASSLGTGPEAFF.

V gene TRBV6-4 combines with J gene TRBJ1-1, with 7 bases that match TRBD1. Germline V gene data show CDR1 as MRHNA and CDR2 as SNTAGT. The CDR3 covers 14 residues. V shed 3 bases and J 1 base; nucleotides not matched to a gene: 2. In DNA, the CDR3 is TGTGCCAGCAGTGAGGACAGGACGAACACTGAAGCTTTCTTT. It is translated as CASSEDRTNTEAFF.